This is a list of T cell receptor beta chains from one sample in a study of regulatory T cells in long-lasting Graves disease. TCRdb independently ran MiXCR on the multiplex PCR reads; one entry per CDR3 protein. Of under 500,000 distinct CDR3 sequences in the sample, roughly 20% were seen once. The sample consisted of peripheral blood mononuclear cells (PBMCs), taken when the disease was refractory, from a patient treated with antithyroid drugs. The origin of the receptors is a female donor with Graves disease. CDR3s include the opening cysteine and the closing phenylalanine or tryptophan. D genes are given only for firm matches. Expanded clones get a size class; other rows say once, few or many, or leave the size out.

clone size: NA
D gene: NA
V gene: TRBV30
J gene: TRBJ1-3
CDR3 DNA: TGTGCCTGGAGAAATCCGGGGACCTCGTCGGGAAACACCATATATTTT
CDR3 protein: CAWRNPGTSSGNTIYF

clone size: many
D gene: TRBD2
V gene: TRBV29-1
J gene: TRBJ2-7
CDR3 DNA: TGCAGCGTTGACTCTAGCGGGTCCCACGAGCAGTACTTC
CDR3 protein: CSVDSSGSHEQYF

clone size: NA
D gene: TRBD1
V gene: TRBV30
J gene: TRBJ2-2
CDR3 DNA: TGTGCCTGGAGTTCCGGAAGCCAGGGGGCCGGGGAGCTGTTTTTT
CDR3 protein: CAWSSGSQGAGELFF

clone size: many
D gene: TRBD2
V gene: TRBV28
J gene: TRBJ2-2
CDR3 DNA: TGTGCCAGCACCGCCGATCGTCTAGCGGGAAATACCGGGGAGCTGTTTTTT
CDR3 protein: CASTADRLAGNTGELFF

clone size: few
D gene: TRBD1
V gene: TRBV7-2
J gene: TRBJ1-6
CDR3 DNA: TGTGCCAGCACCCCGGACAGGGAAATATATAATTCACCCCTCCACTTT
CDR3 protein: CASTPDREIYNSPLHF

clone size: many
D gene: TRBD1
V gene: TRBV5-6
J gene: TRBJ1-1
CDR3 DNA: TGTGCCAGCAGCTTGGACAGGGGAGGGGGGGCTGAAGCTTTCTTT
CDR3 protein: CASSLDRGGGAEAFF

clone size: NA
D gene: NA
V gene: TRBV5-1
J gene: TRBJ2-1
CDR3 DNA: TGCGCCAGCAGCCACGACTACAATGAGCAGTTCTTC
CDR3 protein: CASSHDYNEQFF

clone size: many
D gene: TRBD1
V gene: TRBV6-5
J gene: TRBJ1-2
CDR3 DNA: TGTGCCAGCAGTTCGGGACAGCGCTATGGCTACACCTTC
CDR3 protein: CASSSGQRYGYTF

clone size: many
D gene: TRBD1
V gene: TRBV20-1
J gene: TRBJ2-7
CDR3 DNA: TGCAGTGCTAGAGATGATCGGGACAGGGGACCCGAGCAGTACTTC
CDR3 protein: CSARDDRDRGPEQYF

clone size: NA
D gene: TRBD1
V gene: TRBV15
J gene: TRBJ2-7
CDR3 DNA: TGTGCCACCGGGACAGGGGCCGATGAGCAGTACTTC
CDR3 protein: CATGTGADEQYF

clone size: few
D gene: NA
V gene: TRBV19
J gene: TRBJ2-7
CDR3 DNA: TGTGCCAGTAGTTTCATGGACAGTAGCTCCTACGAGCAGTACTTC
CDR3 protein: CASSFMDSSSYEQYF

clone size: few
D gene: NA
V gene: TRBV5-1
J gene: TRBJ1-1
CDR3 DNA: TGCGCCAGCAGCTTGGGGGGGGCGCGAAAGAACACTGAAGCTTTCTTT
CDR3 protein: CASSLGGARKNTEAFF

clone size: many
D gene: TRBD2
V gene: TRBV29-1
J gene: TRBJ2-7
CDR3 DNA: TGCAGCGTTGAAGAAGCTAGCGGGATCTACGAGCAGTACTTC
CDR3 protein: CSVEEASGIYEQYF

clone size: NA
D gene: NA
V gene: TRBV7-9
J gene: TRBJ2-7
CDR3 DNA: TGTGCCAGCAGACGCGGTCGGGAGTACGAGCAGTACTTC
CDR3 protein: CASRRGREYEQYF

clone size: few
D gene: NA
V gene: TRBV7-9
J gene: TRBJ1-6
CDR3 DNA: TGTGCCAGCAGCTTGGGGGGTCTTGGTTCACCCCTCCACTTT
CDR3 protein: CASSLGGLGSPLHF

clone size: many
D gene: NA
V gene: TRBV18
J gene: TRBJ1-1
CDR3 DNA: TGTGCCAGCTCACCACGCAGGGCGAACACTGAAGCTTTCTTT
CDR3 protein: CASSPRRANTEAFF

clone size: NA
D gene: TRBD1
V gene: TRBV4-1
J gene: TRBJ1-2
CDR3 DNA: TGCGCCAGCAGCCAAGGGGCAGGGGGCTGGAATGGCTACACCTTC
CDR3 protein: CASSQGAGGWNGYTF

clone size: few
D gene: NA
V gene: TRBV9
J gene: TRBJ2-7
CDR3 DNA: TGTGCCAGCAGCGCCAGCGGAAACTCCTACGAGCAGTACTTC
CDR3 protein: CASSASGNSYEQYF

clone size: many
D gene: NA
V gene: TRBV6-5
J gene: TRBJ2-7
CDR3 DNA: TGTGCCAGCAGTTTGCGACAATTAGCCGACGAGCAGTACTTC
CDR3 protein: CASSLRQLADEQYF

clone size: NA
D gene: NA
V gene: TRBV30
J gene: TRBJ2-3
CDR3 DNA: TGTGCCGTCATTCCGTGGGGGTCAAGGACAGATACGCAGTATTTT
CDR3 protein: CAVIPWGSRTDTQYF

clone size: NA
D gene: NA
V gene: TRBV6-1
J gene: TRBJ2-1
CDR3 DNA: TGTGCCAGCATGGGCTTTAACAATGAGCAGTTCTTC
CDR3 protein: CASMGFNNEQFF

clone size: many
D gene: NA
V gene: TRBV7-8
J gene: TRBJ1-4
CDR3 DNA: TGTGCCAGCAGCTTACAGGGCTTGCTAAATGAAAAACTGTTTTTT
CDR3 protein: CASSLQGLLNEKLFF

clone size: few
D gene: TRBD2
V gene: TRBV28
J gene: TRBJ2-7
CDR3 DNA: TGTGCCAGCAGTTCTATCGGGACTAGCGGGAGCGGAAAGCAGTACTTC
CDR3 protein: CASSSIGTSGSGKQYF

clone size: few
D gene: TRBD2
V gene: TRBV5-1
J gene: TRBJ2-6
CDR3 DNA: TGCGCCAGCAGCTTGGCCGCCCGGGGACTAGGAATAGGTGGGGCCAACGTCCTGACTTTC
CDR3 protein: CASSLAARGLGIGGANVLTF

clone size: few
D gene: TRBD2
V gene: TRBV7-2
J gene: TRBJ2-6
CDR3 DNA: TGTGCCAGCAGCTTACGCTCGCGAGGGAGGGCCGCGGGGGCCAACGTCCTGACTTTC
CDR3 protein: CASSLRSRGRAAGANVLTF

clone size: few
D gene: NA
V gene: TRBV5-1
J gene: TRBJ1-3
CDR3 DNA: TGCGCCAGCAGCTTGGACTGGGGCTCTGGAAACACCATATATTTT
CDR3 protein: CASSLDWGSGNTIYF

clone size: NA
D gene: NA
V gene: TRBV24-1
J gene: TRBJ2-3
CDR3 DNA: TGTGCCACCAGTGATCAAGGCTTTCGCACAGATACGCAGTATTTT
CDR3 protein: CATSDQGFRTDTQYF